These 30 T cell receptor beta chains were all obtained from the same sample, sequenced in a study of beta chain features in type 1 diabetes (dated by TCRdb to 2017 to 2018). Library creation used the immunoSEQ multiplex PCR assay. The High Capacity cDNA Reverse Transcription Kit was used to reverse transcribe all of the isolated RNA, meaning that expressed TCRB transcripts were what got sequenced. The table comes from immuneACCESS by way of TCRdb, which keeps in-frame sequences with V and J called. Part of the clones is missing from these tables; in studies checked, under half for an unresolved V gene and the rest for unknown reasons. For this sample there are roughly 350,000 clones; roughly 9.6% appear just once. Roughly 0.014% of the sample is in the top ten clones. Sequencing was performed on naive CD4+ T cells from blood. The cell subset or site label here, explained by the study, means: true naive CD4+ T cells. All receptors derive from a woman under 40 in good health.

This clone turned up a few times. The V and J genes are TRBV4-1 and TRBJ2-1; TRBD2 matches 7 bases. The CDR3 is 17 amino acids. Trimming removed 0 bases from V and 7 bases from J; junction bases left unmatched: 12. Germline V gene data show CDR1 as MGHRA and CDR2 as YSYEKL. The chain's CDR3 is CASSQEPFITSVNEQFF. CDR3 nucleotides: TGCGCCAGCAGCCAAGAGCCCTTCATCACTAGCGTGAATGAGCAGTTCTTC.

The chain joins TRBV5-6 to TRBJ1-2; TRBD1 is a possible D gene (6 bases). Between the trimmed V and J ends, which lost 4 bases and 6 bases, there was a span of 16 bases. CDR1 is SGHDT, CDR2 YYEEEE, per germline. The CDR3 covers 14 residues. The CDR3 DNA is TGTGCCAGCAGCACCGCCGGGACACGGAATGGCTACACCTTC. It is translated as CASSTAGTRNGYTF.

This chain joins TRBV4-2 and TRBJ2-7, with 7 bases identical to TRBD1. Germline V gene sequence: CDR1 LGHNA, CDR2 YNFKEQ. The CDR3 extends over 16 amino acids. J lost 4 bases, V lost 1 base, and 10 bases had no gene match. The CDR3: CASSQVSRQGIYEQYF. The CDR3 bases are TGTGCCAGCAGCCAAGTCAGTCGACAGGGAATTTACGAGCAGTACTTC.

This clone was detected a few times. The V gene is TRBV19, the J gene TRBJ2-7, with 12 nucleotides matching TRBD2. V lost 3 bases, J lost 5 bases, and 2 bases stayed unmatched. The CDR3 is 14 amino acids. CDR1 and CDR2 (germline): LNHDA, SQIVND (reference sequence). The CDR3 nucleotides are TGTGCCAGTAGTATGACTAGCGGGAGCCACGAGCAGTACTTC. Residues: CASSMTSGSHEQYF.

The V and J genes are TRBV7-3 and TRBJ2-5; 16 bases are shared with TRBD2. CDR3 length: 19 residues. Germline V gene data show CDR1 as SGHTA and CDR2 as FQGTGA. Trimming cost V 4 bases and J 5 bases; bases outside gene matches: 13. The chain's CDR3 is CASSWGLAGGVVSGETQYF. As DNA, the CDR3 is TGTGCCAGCAGCTGGGGACTAGCGGGAGGGGTCGTCAGCGGGGAGACCCAGTACTTC.

This clone appeared a few times. V and J are TRBV2 and TRBJ2-2; TRBD2 matches at 7 bases. The CDR3 consists of 17 residues. In germline, CDR1 is SNHLY, CDR2 FYNNEI. V dropped 2 bases and J dropped 1; count of bases not matched to a gene: 7. The CDR3 spells CASSELGLAENTGELFF. CDR3 coding DNA: TGTGCCAGCAGTGAACTAGGCCTAGCGGAGAACACCGGGGAGCTGTTTTTT.

This clone was observed a handful of times. The genes are TRBV11-2 and TRBJ2-6; D might be TRBD1 (6 bases). This CDR3 is built from 15 residues. The germline V and J ends were trimmed by 5 bases and 5 bases, with 13 bases remaining between them. Germline V lookup: CDR1 SGHAT, CDR2 FQNNGV. The CDR3 DNA is TGTGCCAGCAGCCCCGGGACATACAGGGCCAACGTCCTGACTTTC. Translated: CASSPGTYRANVLTF.

This sequence joins TRBV25-1 and TRBJ1-1; maybe TRBD1 (6 bases). CDR3 length: 15 amino acids. Trimming took 1 base from V and 2 from J, leaving 11 bases between them. CDR1 is MGHDK and CDR2 is SYGVNS in the germline V gene. CDR3 nucleotide sequence: TGTGCCAGCAGTGAATCTGCGGGGGCAAACACTGAAGCTTTCTTT. It codes for CASSESAGANTEAFF.

V and J are TRBV11-2 and TRBJ2-5; 8 nucleotides agree with TRBD1. The germline gives CDR1 SGHAT, CDR2 FQNNGV. This CDR3 is built from 14 residues. Unmatched junction bases numbered 7, after V lost 5 bases and J lost 5 bases. The CDR3 coding sequence is TGTGCCAGCAGCCAAGCAGGGGGCAAGGAGACCCAGTACTTC. Translated, it gives CASSQAGGKETQYF.

This clone was recorded once. V gene TRBV19 combines with J gene TRBJ1-2, with 9 bases that match TRBD1. The CDR3 spans 15 residues. The V and J ends lost 5 bases and 4 bases, in that order; junction bases with no gene match: 8. Germline-derived CDR1 and CDR2 are LNHDA and SQIVND (reference sequence). CDR3 DNA: TGTGCCAGTAGTCCCCGGCCGGGACAGGGCTATGGCTACACCTTC. It yields the protein CASSPRPGQGYGYTF.

This clone was seen a handful of times. V and J are TRBV4-3 and TRBJ2-1; D is possibly TRBD2 (6 bases). CDR1 and CDR2 (germline): LGHNA, YSLEER. The CDR3 loop spans 18 amino acids. V was cut by 6 bases and J by 4 bases, with 25 bases left in between. CDR3 sequence reads: CASRPWVNLSGTYNEQFF. CDR3 nucleotide sequence: TGCGCCAGCAGGCCCTGGGTGAATCTATCCGGGACTTACAATGAGCAGTTCTTC.

The chain combines TRBV19 with TRBJ2-1, with 12 bases that match TRBD2. V trimming: 6 bases; J trimming: 7 bases; junction bases outside the gene matches: 10. Per the germline V gene, CDR1 is LNHDA and CDR2 is SQIVND (reference sequence). The CDR3 consists of 16 residues. This CDR3 is CASRTITSGRKNEQFF. CDR3 nucleotides: TGTGCCAGTAGGACGATCACTAGCGGGAGGAAGAATGAGCAGTTCTTC.

This clone has just a few counts. The sample holds other DNA sequences that translate to the same CDR3. This chain joins TRBV14 and TRBJ1-1; no reliable D call. The germline V gene has CDR1 SGHDN and CDR2 FVKESK. Trimming left V 3 bases short and J 2 bases short, with 7 bases between. This CDR3 has 13 residues. CDR3 DNA sequence: TGTGCCAGCAGCCAGTCTCTAAACACTGAAGCTTTCTTT. It codes for CASSQSLNTEAFF. The full variable domain, its missing parts supplied by reference TRBV14 and TRBJ1-1, is EAGVTQFPSHSVIEKGQTVTLRCDPISGHDNLYWYRRVMGKEIKFLLHFVKESKQDESGMPNNRFLAERTGGTYSTLKVQPAELEDSGVYFCASSQSLNTEAFFGQGTRLTVV.

The J gene is TRBJ2-7, the V gene TRBV7-2; TRBD2 matches 13 bases. The CDR3 has 16 residues. V was pared by 4 bases and J by 5 bases, with 8 bases of the junction left unmatched. Looked up from germline, CDR1 is SGHTA and CDR2 is FQGNSA. The DNA of the CDR3 is TGTGCCAGCAGCTCTCTAGGGACTAGCGGGATCAACGAGCAGTACTTC. This encodes CASSSLGTSGINEQYF.

This clone was counted a few times. CDR3 loop: CASSLGAGTGTYEQYF. CDR3 bases: TGTGCCAGCAGCTTAGGTGCCGGGACAGGGACCTACGAGCAGTACTTC. This sequence joins TRBV7-6 and TRBJ2-7; 9 positions match TRBD1. CDR1 is SGHVS, CDR2 FNYEAQ, per germline. V trimming: 1 base; J trimming: 2 bases; junction bases outside the gene matches: 6. This CDR3 comprises 16 residues.

This chain connects TRBV30 to TRBJ1-2, with a tentative D call TRBD1 (5 bases). The CDR3 covers 14 residues. Germline CDR1 GTSNPN, CDR2 SVGIG (reference sequence). Trimming cost V 6 bases and J 4 bases, with 18 bases left between them. CDR3 sequence (DNA): TGTGCCTGTACCCGAGGAGGGGCGACCTATGGCTACACCTTC. Translation gives CACTRGGATYGYTF.

The sample holds a few counts of this clone. V gene TRBV15 combines with J gene TRBJ2-3; D not certain. Trimming removed 0 bases from V and 5 bases from J, with 9 bases in between. The germline V gene has CDR1 LNHNV and CDR2 YYDKDF (reference sequence). This CDR3 has 14 amino acids. CDR3 sequence (DNA): TGTGCCACCAGCAGAGATCCTGGCCTAGATACGCAGTATTTT. It encodes CATSRDPGLDTQYF.

This clone was seen a handful of times. The chain recombines TRBV19 with TRBJ1-1; D call uncertain. V lost 2 bases and J 7 bases, leaving 11 bases between the germline ends. Germline lookup yields CDR1 LNHDA and CDR2 SQIVND (reference sequence). The CDR3 sequence is 13 residues long. The CDR3 loop reads CASSISGSSEAFF. The CDR3 coding sequence is TGTGCCAGTAGTATATCGGGTTCCAGTGAAGCTTTCTTT.

This clone came up many times. CDR3 coding DNA: TGCAGCGTTGCCCGGGACAGGGAGAACATTCAGTACTTC. This codes for CSVARDRENIQYF. This chain links TRBV29-1 with TRBJ2-4; 9 bases match TRBD1. The CDR3 consists of 13 residues. J gave up 7 bases and V 4 bases, and 5 bases lay outside the gene matches. CDR1 and CDR2 from the germline V gene are SQVTM and ANQGSEA.

This clone was found a few times. The V and J genes are TRBV30 and TRBJ1-2; 8 bases are a match to TRBD1. Germline V gives CDR1 GTSNPN, CDR2 SVGIG (reference sequence). The CDR3 runs 14 residues. J gave up 2 bases and V 2 bases, and 4 bases lay outside the gene matches. CDR3 DNA sequence: TGTGCCTGGAGTAGCCAGGGGGCGAACTATGGCTACACCTTC. Amino acid sequence: CAWSSQGANYGYTF.

The chain employs TRBV30 and TRBJ1-5, with 7 bases aligning to TRBD1. CDR1 GTSNPN and CDR2 SVGIG come from the germline V gene (reference sequence). J gave up 2 bases and V 4 bases, and 5 bases lay outside the gene matches. The CDR3 sequence is 14 residues long. DNA of the CDR3: TGTGCCTGGACCCTAGGACAGGGCAATCAGCCCCAGCATTTT. It specifies CAWTLGQGNQPQHF.

The chain couples TRBV6-5 to TRBJ2-7, with 11 bases aligning to TRBD1. CDR3 length: 15 residues. Trimming at V came to 5 bases and at J to 6 bases, leaving 9 bases not matched to a gene. Per the germline V gene, CDR1 is MNHEY and CDR2 is SVGAGI. The CDR3 sequence: CASSRDRGFAGEQYF. CDR3 nucleotides: TGTGCCAGCAGTCGGGACAGGGGGTTTGCCGGCGAGCAGTACTTC.

In this sample, this clone turned up a few times. The J gene is TRBJ2-1, the V gene TRBV19; D is perhaps TRBD1 (6 bases). The CDR3 covers 17 residues. Germline V CDR1 and CDR2: LNHDA, SQIVND (reference sequence). Trimming removed 6 bases at V and 0 bases at J, with 18 bases between. For the CDR3, the DNA is TGTGCCAGTAGCCCCCGGACAGCTCAGAGCTCCTACAATGAGCAGTTCTTC. Protein product: CASSPRTAQSSYNEQFF.

The sample holds a few counts of this clone. The gene calls are TRBV7-2 and TRBJ2-7; 8 bases map to TRBD2. In germline, CDR1 is SGHTA, CDR2 FQGNSA. The V segment lost 5 bases and the J segment 0 bases; nucleotides outside the gene matches: 3. CDR3 length: 14 residues. The CDR3 protein is CASSPSGSSYEQYF. In DNA form, the CDR3 reads TGTGCCAGCAGCCCGAGCGGGAGCTCCTACGAGCAGTACTTC. Drawing the rest from reference TRBV7-2 and TRBJ2-7, the complete variable domain is GAGVSQSPSNKVTEKGKDVELRCDPISGHTALYWYRQSLGQGLEFLIYFQGNSAPDKSGLPSDRFSAERTGGSVSTLTIQRTQQEDSAVYLCASSPSGSSYEQYFGPGTRLTVT.

V and J are TRBV30 and TRBJ2-1, with 9 bases identical to TRBD2. The J segment lost 8 bases and the V segment lost 5 bases, leaving 13 bases of the junction unmatched. The CDR3 runs 15 residues. Germline assignment: CDR1 GTSNPN and CDR2 SVGIG (reference sequence). The CDR3 sequence is CAWGRGGRAWDEQFF. DNA for the CDR3: TGTGCCTGGGGTCGTGGCGGGAGGGCCTGGGATGAGCAGTTCTTC.

The V and J genes are TRBV30 and TRBJ2-7; the match to TRBD2 covers 13 bases. Looked up from germline, CDR1 is GTSNPN and CDR2 is SVGIG (reference sequence). Germline trimming cut 5 bases from V and 8 bases from J; bases unmatched to any gene: 6. The CDR3 is 13 residues long. The CDR3 protein is CAWGLAGAPKQYF. CDR3 nucleotide sequence: TGTGCCTGGGGACTAGCGGGAGCCCCGAAGCAGTACTTC.

This chain uses TRBV2 with TRBJ2-1, with D possibly TRBD1 on 6 matching bases. The CDR3 extends over 15 amino acids. Trimming cost V 6 bases and J 0 bases, with 12 bases left between them. Germline V lookup: CDR1 SNHLY, CDR2 FYNNEI. Written as DNA, the CDR3 is TGTGCCAGCAGAGCCACAGGGAGCTCCTACAATGAGCAGTTCTTC. This encodes CASRATGSSYNEQFF.

This clone occurred a few times. The chain couples TRBV19 to TRBJ1-1, with D unclear. This CDR3 has 14 residues. Germline values: CDR1 LNHDA, CDR2 SQIVND (reference sequence). The V end lost 3 bases, the J end lost 8 bases, and 16 bases lay between the germline ends. CDR3 nucleotides: TGTGCCAGTAGTATTGAGGGCCAGGTTCGCGAAGCTTTCTTT. It codes for CASSIEGQVREAFF.

The CDR3 nucleotides read TGTGCCAGCAGCTTACTGGCGGGAGAAATGTACGAGCAGTACTTC. Translating it yields CASSLLAGEMYEQYF. This chain joins TRBV13 and TRBJ2-7; 7 bases match TRBD2. CDR1 PRHDT and CDR2 FYEKMQ come from the germline V gene (reference sequence). This CDR3 comprises 15 residues. V lost 2 bases, J lost 4 bases, and 8 bases stayed unmatched.

The rearrangement joins TRBV4-3 to TRBJ2-3, with D tentatively TRBD2 (5 bases). Germline CDR1 LGHNA, CDR2 YSLEER. V lost 0 bases, J lost 2 bases, and 9 bases lay in between. This CDR3 is 15 amino acids long. As DNA, the CDR3 is TGCGCCAGCAGCCAAGATCCGCTAGCCACAGATACGCAGTATTTT. It translates to CASSQDPLATDTQYF.